This T cell receptor beta chain derives from a study of T cell responses to AZD1222 COVID-19 vaccine. The germline gives CDR1 KGHSH, CDR2 LQKENI. The ends lost 7 bases at V and 2 bases at J; junction bases unmatched: 15. CDR3 length: 17 residues. Study outcomes and limitations: With two AZD1222 doses given, Spike-specific TCR breadth and depth both rose.

Concerning this clone itself: The target antigen is unknown.

Sequencing used immunoSEQ multiplex PCR; TCRdb keeps in-frame clones, though not all of them. The sample records some 130,000 clones, roughly 88% being singletons. This sequence was found in an adult who received the AZD1222 COVID-19 vaccine. This chain connects TRBV18 to TRBJ1-2, with 8 bases matching TRBD1. This specimen consisted of peripheral blood, obtained 28 days after the second AZD1222 dose. The CDR3: CASLPGRGRGGNYGYTF. The DNA for the CDR3 is TGTGCCAGCTTACCGGGCAGGGGGCGAGGTGGCAACTATGGCTACACCTTC.